This TCR beta chain emerged from a study of vaccination and CD4 T cells after COVID-19. Study details: The study drew post-COVID samples a median around 100 days after diagnosis (range 35 to 161). Stimulation of cells relied on overlapping spike peptides derived from SARS-CoV-2, HCoV-NL63, HCoV-OC43 and HCoV-229E. Timing of post-vaccine sample collection was a median roughly 66 days after dose two, with a range of 14 to 241.

As to treatment: approximately nine-day PBMC culture with coronavirus spike peptide pools or control peptides (ViraFEST assay). The ViraFEST method relied on peptide pools to expand antigen-specific T cells, followed by TCR sequencing. The Oncomine TCR Beta short-read assay was what sequenced the DNA obtained from cultured CD4+ T cells. Using its own MiXCR run on the PCR reads, TCRdb lists one record per CDR3 protein. This table has some 3,900 distinct CDR3 sequences, 14% to 15% appearing once. Germline CDR1 is SEHNR and CDR2 is FQNEAQ (reference sequence). This CDR3 has 14 amino acids. Trimming pared 2 bases from V and 3 bases from J, leaving 7 bases between. Comments on this clonotype: The antigen is not known.

Sequenced material: CD4+ T cells from blood, cultured in vitro. The rearrangement uses TRBV7-9 and TRBJ1-4; D is possibly TRBD1 (6 bases). The sequence was obtained from a human donor who had recovered from COVID-19. CDR3 loop: CASSLRGANEKLFF. The DNA for the CDR3 is TGTGCCAGCAGCTTAAGGGGGGCTAATGAAAAACTGTTTTTT.